Given below is one TCR beta chain in context. Assay: immunoSEQ multiplex PCR; the TCRdb copy retains only in-frame clones and omits some. The sample lists some 290,000 clones, 75% to 90% occurring once. These data are taken from a study of blood T cell repertoires in COVID-19. Study summary: The United States, Italy and Spain were the sources of the acute and convalescent COVID-19 samples.

The CDR3 is 17 residues long. V lost 6 bases to trimming and J lost 8 bases; unmatched junction nucleotides: 10. Looked up from germline, CDR1 is SGHTA and CDR2 is FQGNSA. The sequence came from a man in his 60s who had recovered from COVID-19. V is TRBV7-2 and J is TRBJ2-2; 15 bases are shared with TRBD2. The source material was peripheral blood. The CDR3 DNA sequence: TGTGCCAGCAGTGCTGCCCGGACTAGCGGGGGGGCTGGGGAGCTGTTTTTT. Protein sequence: CASSAARTSGGAGELFF.